This T cell receptor beta chain originates from a study of post-analysis software for immune sequencing data. Background on the study: Relapsing-remitting, secondary progressive and progressive-relapsing courses of multiple sclerosis were included. Study conclusions and caveats: Elevated frequency relative to controls characterized roughly five TRBV segments in patients, TRBV5-6, TRBV5-1 and TRBV20-1 among them.

To note about this clonotype: Its target is unknown.

Unique molecular identifiers tagged the TCR beta cDNA libraries. A population of about 1 to 11 million T cells gave rise to 400,000 to 550,000 cDNA molecules. Using its own MiXCR run on the PCR reads, TCRdb lists one record per CDR3 protein. In the table there are approximately 180,000 distinct CDR3 sequences, approximately 28% of which are singletons. The CDR3 length is 13 residues. Germline CDR1 reads SQVTM; CDR2 reads ANQGSEA. V gave up 5 bases and J gave up 10 bases, with 20 bases separating them. The receptor's source is a girl aged 5 to 17 with multiple sclerosis. The specimen sequenced was blood. The V gene is TRBV29-1, the J gene TRBJ1-1; tentative D call: TRBD1 (6 bases). The CDR3 bases are TGCAGCGTTTCGGGCAGGGGACCCATCGGAGCTTTCTTT. It yields the protein CSVSGRGPIGAFF.